This is a list of T cell receptor beta chains from one sample in a study of Ad26.COV2.S vaccination and SARS-CoV-2 variants. The assay was immunoSEQ multiplex PCR, and TCRdb's table has in-frame clones only and misses some. The profile shows hundreds of thousands of clones, around 88% of them singletons. Sequencing was performed on peripheral blood, taken in a trial of Ad26.COV2.S vaccine versus placebo. Source of these receptors: a person aged 18-65 years who received the Ad26.COV2.S COVID-19 vaccine or a placebo. CDR3s include the opening cysteine and the closing phenylalanine or tryptophan. Fields, in order: J gene, V gene, CDR3 length, clone size, D gene, CDR3 DNA, CDR3 protein. A D gene is named only where the DNA matches it firmly. Some rows mark clone size as missing; the rest say once, few, many or name a class of expanded clone.

>TRBJ2-3|TRBV7-9|14|few|.
TGTGCCAGCAGCCCCCACCGGGGCACAGATACGCAGTATTTT
CASSPHRGTDTQYF
>TRBJ1-5|TRBV7-9|13|.|.
TGTGCCAGCAGCTTAGGCAGGGATCAGCCCCAGCATTTT
CASSLGRDQPQHF
>TRBJ2-1|TRBV9|13|.|.
TGTGCCAGCAGCGTAGGAAGCTACAATGAGCAGTTCTTC
CASSVGSYNEQFF
>TRBJ2-5|TRBV9|12|.|.
TGTGCCAGCAGTAGGGGTGGAGAGACCCAGTACTTC
CASSRGGETQYF
>TRBJ2-5|TRBV3-1/TRBV3-2|15|.|TRBD2
TGTGCCAGCAGCCTAGCGGGAACTGGGCAAGAGACCCAGTACTTC
CASSLAGTGQETQYF
>TRBJ1-1|TRBV5-5|13|.|.
TGTGCCAGCAGGATGGGTTCGAACACTGAAGCTTTCTTT
CASRMGSNTEAFF
>TRBJ2-1|TRBV3-1/TRBV3-2|14|.|.
TGTGCCAGCAGCCAAGATCTGAACTACAATGAGCAGTTCTTC
CASSQDLNYNEQFF
>TRBJ1-1|TRBV25-1|13|.|TRBD1
TGTGCCAGCCGGACAGGGGTTGCCACTGAAGCTTTCTTT
CASRTGVATEAFF
>TRBJ2-5|TRBV10-2|11|.|.
TGCGCCAGCAGTGAGTTGGGGACCCAGTACTTC
CASSELGTQYF
>TRBJ1-1|TRBV7-2|15|many|.
TGTGCCAGCAGTCTCATGTCGGGGGGCGAGACTGAAGCTTTCTTT
CASSLMSGGETEAFF
>TRBJ2-7|TRBV5-1|14|.|.
TGCGCCAGCAGCTTGAGCGAGGCGGGCTACGAGCAGTACTTC
CASSLSEAGYEQYF
>TRBJ1-1|TRBV18|14|.|.
TGTGCCAGCTCACCTGGCATCGGGAACACTGAAGCTTTCTTT
CASSPGIGNTEAFF
>TRBJ2-5|TRBV21-1|17|.|.
TGTGCCAGCAGCATAGTTATTAAACAGGGGGCAGAGGAGACCCAGTACTTC
CASSIVIKQGAEETQYF
>TRBJ1-2|TRBV24-1|14|.|.
TGTGCCACCAGGAGTCAAAGGAGGGACTATGGCTACACCTTC
CATRSQRRDYGYTF
>TRBJ2-1|TRBV30|11|.|.
TGTGCCTGGAGTGGGCAGGGAAAGCAGTTCTTC
CAWSGQGKQFF
>TRBJ2-5|TRBV18|15|.|.
TGTGCCAGCTCGCACAGTCGGGGGCCAAGGGAGACCCAGTACTTC
CASSHSRGPRETQYF
>TRBJ2-7|TRBV5-1|16|once|TRBD2
TGCGCCAGCAGCTGGATAGCGGGACTCTTCTCCTACGAGCAGTACTTC
CASSWIAGLFSYEQYF
>TRBJ1-1|TRBV29-1|13|.|TRBD1
TGCAGCGGGAAGACAGGGAGGGACACTGAAGCTTTCTTT
CSGKTGRDTEAFF